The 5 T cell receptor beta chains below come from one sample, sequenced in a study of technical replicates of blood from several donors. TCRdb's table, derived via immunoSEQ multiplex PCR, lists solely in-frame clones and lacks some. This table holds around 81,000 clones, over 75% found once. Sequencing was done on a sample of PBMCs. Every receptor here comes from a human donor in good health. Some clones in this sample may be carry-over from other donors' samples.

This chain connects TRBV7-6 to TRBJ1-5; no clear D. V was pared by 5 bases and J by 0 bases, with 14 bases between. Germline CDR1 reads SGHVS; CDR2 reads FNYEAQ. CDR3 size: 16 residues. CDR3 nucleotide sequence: TGTGCCAGCAGCCCGATCCCCGGGAATAGCAATCAGCCCCAGCATTTT. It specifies CASSPIPGNSNQPQHF.

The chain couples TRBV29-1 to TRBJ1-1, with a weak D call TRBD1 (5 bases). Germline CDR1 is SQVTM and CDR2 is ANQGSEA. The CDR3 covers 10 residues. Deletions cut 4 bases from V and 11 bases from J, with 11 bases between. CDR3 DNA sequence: TGCAGCGTTGGGTCAGGGTGGGCTTTCTTT. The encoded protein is CSVGSGWAFF.

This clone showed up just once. The CDR3 loop reads CASSPGTSGTNTQYF. Here the CDR3 DNA reads TGTGCCAGCAGCCCCGGGACTAGCGGCACGAATACGCAGTATTTT. The chain is built from TRBV7-2 and TRBJ2-3; 11 nucleotides match TRBD2. J lost 7 bases, V lost 5 bases, and 8 bases had no gene match. The CDR3 length is 15 residues. CDR1 and CDR2 from the germline V gene are SGHTA and FQGNSA. Drawing the rest from reference TRBV7-2 and TRBJ2-3, the complete variable domain is GAGVSQSPSNKVTEKGKDVELRCDPISGHTALYWYRQSLGQGLEFLIYFQGNSAPDKSGLPSDRFSAERTGGSVSTLTIQRTQQEDSAVYLCASSPGTSGTNTQYFGPGTRLTVL.

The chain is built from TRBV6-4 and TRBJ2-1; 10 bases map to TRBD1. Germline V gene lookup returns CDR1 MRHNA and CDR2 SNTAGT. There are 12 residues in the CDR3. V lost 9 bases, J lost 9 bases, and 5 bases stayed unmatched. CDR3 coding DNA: TGTGCCAGAGACAGGGGGCAAGGTGAGCAGTTCTTC. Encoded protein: CARDRGQGEQFF.

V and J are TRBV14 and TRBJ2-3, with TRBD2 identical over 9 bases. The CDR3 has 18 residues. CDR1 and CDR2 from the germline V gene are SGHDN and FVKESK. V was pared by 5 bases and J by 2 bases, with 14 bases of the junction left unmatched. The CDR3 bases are TGTGCCAGCAGCACTATCCTAGCGGGGTTTCCCCACACAGATACGCAGTATTTT. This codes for CASSTILAGFPHTDTQYF.